This section outlines one TCR beta chain sequence together with its context. Its antigen is still unknown. Profiling relied on immunoSEQ multiplex PCR, and the TCRdb table lists in-frame clones only, not all of them. The sample contains 150,000 or so clones, about 92% of which appear only once. The data belong to a study of T cell responses to AZD1222 COVID-19 vaccine. Study-level findings and limits: The breadth and depth of Spike-specific TCRs increased once two AZD1222 doses had been given. Just 5 to 7 AZD1222 recipients tested seropositive at baseline.

Trimming took 6 bases from V and 4 from J, leaving 12 bases between them. Germline values: CDR1 MNHEY, CDR2 SMNVEV (reference sequence). The CDR3 sequence is 13 residues long. The chain employs TRBV27 and TRBJ1-1, with D possibly being TRBD1 (5 bases). The source is an adult in good health. The starting material was peripheral blood, obtained on day 0 of AZD1222 vaccination. The CDR3 DNA sequence: TGTGCCAGCAGCCGGGGGGGGTCCACTGAAGCTTTCTTT. Its translation: CASSRGGSTEAFF.